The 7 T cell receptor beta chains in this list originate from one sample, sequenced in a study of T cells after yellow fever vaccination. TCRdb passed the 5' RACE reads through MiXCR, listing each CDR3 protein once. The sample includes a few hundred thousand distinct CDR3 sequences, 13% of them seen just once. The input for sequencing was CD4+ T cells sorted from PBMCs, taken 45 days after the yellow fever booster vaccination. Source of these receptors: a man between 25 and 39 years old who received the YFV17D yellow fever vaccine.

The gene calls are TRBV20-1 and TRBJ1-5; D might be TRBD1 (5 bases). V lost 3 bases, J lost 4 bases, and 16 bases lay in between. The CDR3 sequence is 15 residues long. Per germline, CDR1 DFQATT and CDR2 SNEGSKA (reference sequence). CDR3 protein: CSASGWQGGNQPQHF. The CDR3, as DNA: TGCAGTGCTAGTGGATGGCAGGGAGGGAATCAGCCCCAGCATTTT.

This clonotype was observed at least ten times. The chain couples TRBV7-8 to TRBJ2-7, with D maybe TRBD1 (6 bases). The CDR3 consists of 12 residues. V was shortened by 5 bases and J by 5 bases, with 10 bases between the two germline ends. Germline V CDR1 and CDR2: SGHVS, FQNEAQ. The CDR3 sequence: CASSIRGHEQYF. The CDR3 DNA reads TGTGCCAGCAGCATCAGGGGTCACGAGCAGTACTTC.

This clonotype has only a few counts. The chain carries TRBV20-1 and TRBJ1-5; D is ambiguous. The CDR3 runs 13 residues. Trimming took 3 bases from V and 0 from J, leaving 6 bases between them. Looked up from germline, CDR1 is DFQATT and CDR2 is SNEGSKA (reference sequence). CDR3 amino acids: CSASSTSNQPQHF. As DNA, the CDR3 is TGCAGTGCTAGCTCCACTAGCAATCAGCCCCAGCATTTT.

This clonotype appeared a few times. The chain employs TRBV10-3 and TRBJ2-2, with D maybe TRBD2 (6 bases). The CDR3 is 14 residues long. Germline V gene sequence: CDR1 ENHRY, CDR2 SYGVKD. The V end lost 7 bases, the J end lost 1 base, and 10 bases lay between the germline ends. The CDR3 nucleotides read TGTGCCATCACTGCGGGGCAGAACACCGGGGAGCTGTTTTTT. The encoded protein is CAITAGQNTGELFF.

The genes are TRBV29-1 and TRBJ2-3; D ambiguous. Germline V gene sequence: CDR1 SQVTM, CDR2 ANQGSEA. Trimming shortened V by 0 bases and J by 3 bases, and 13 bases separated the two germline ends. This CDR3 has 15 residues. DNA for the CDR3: TGCAGCGTTGAAGATCGAACCCGGCGGACAGATACGCAGTATTTT. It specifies CSVEDRTRRTDTQYF.

This CDR3 is CASSYSRGFRTDTQYF. The CDR3 coding sequence is TGTGCCAGCAGCTATTCCCGGGGATTTCGCACAGATACGCAGTATTTT. J is TRBJ2-3 and V is TRBV12-3 or TRBV12-4, with a possible D match to TRBD2 (5 bases). There are 16 residues in the CDR3. V lost 6 bases and J 1 base, leaving 17 bases between the germline ends.

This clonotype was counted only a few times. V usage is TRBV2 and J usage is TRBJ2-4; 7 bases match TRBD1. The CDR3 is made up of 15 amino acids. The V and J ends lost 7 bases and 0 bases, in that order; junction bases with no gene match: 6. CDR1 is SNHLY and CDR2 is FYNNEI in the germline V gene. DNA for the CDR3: TGTGCCAGCAACGCAGGGGGTATAGCCAAAAACATTCAGTACTTC. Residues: CASNAGGIAKNIQYF. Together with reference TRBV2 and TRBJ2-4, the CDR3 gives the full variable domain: EPEVTQTPSHQVTQMGQEVILRCVPISNHLYFYWYRQILGQKVEFLVSFYNNEISEKSEIFDDQFSVERPDGSNFTLKIRSTKLEDSAMYFCASNAGGIAKNIQYFGAGTRLSVL.